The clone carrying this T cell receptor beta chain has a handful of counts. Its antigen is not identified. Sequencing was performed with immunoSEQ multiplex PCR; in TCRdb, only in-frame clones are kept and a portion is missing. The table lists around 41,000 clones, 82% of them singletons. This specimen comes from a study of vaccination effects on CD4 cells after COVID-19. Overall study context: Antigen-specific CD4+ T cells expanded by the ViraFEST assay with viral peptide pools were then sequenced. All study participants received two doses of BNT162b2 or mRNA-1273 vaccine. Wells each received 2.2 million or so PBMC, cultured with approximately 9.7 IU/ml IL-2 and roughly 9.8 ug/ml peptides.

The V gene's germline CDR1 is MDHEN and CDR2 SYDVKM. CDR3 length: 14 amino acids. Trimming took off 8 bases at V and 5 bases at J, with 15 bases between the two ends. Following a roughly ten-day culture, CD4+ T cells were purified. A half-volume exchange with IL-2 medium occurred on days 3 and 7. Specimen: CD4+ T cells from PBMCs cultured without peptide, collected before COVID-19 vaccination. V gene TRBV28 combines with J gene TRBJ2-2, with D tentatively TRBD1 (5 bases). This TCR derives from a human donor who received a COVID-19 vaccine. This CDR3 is CASSAAGWTGELFF. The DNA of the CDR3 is TGTGCCAGCTCCGCGGCAGGGTGGACCGGGGAGCTGTTTTTT. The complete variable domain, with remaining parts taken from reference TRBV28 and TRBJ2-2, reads DVKVTQSSRYLVKRTGEKVFLECVQDMDHENMFWYRQDPGLGLRLIYFSYDVKMKEKGDIPEGYSVSREKKERFSLILESASTNQTSMYLCASSAAGWTGELFFGEGSRLTVL.